The 8 T cell receptor beta chains in this list originate from one sample, sequenced in a study of response to subunit inactivated influenza vaccine. TCRdb independently ran MiXCR on the RT-PCR reads; one entry per CDR3 protein. Among 650,000 to 850,000 distinct CDR3 sequences, around 14% were seen once, and the ten largest hold 6% to 7%. Specimen: PBMCs from blood, collected approximately 15 days before vaccination. The receptors derive from a middle-aged man who received an inactivated influenza vaccine.

This clonotype was detected ten times or more. The chain uses TRBV5-1 and TRBJ2-4, with no clear D. Between the trimmed V and J ends, which lost 4 bases and 6 bases, there was a span of 2 bases. Germline V CDR1 and CDR2: SGHRS, YFSETQ. This CDR3 contains 10 residues. CDR3 region: CASSRNIQYF. The CDR3 DNA reads TGCGCCAGCAGCAGAAACATTCAGTACTTC.

The gene calls are TRBV2 and TRBJ2-2; D is possibly TRBD1 (6 bases). This CDR3 spans 12 amino acids. Germline V gene sequence: CDR1 SNHLY, CDR2 FYNNEI. V was cut by 10 bases and J by 3 bases, with 9 bases left in between. The CDR3 sequence: CATRQDTGELFF. DNA for the CDR3: TGTGCCACCAGACAGGACACCGGGGAGCTGTTTTTT.

This clonotype was seen only a few times. V gene TRBV10-3 combines with J gene TRBJ2-7; 12 nucleotides match TRBD2. The V and J ends lost 8 bases and 3 bases, in that order; junction bases with no gene match: 2. The CDR3 is 13 residues long. The germline V gene has CDR1 ENHRY and CDR2 SYGVKD. The CDR3: CAIRLAGVYEQYF. The CDR3 nucleotides are TGTGCCATCCGACTAGCGGGAGTCTACGAGCAGTACTTC.

The chain uses TRBV3-1 and TRBJ1-6; a weak D match, TRBD1 (5 bases). The V and J ends lost 1 base and 7 bases respectively, with 14 bases between them. The CDR3 spans 16 residues. Germline assignment: CDR1 LGHDT and CDR2 YNNKEL (reference sequence). The DNA for the CDR3 is TGTGCCAGCAGCCAAGTTGCCCAGGGCTCGAATTCACCCCTCCACTTT. Encoded protein: CASSQVAQGSNSPLHF.

The chain is built from TRBV29-1 and TRBJ2-5, with D possibly being TRBD1 (6 bases). The germline gives CDR1 SQVTM, CDR2 ANQGSEA. The V and J ends lost 2 bases and 0 bases respectively, with 10 bases between them. This CDR3 is 14 amino acids long. CDR3 DNA sequence: TGCAGCGTTGAATCCCGGGACAACCAAGAGACCCAGTACTTC. It encodes CSVESRDNQETQYF.

The V gene is TRBV20-1, the J gene TRBJ1-1; D is uncertain. Deletions cut 2 bases from V and 4 bases from J, with 17 bases between. Germline-derived CDR1 and CDR2 are DFQATT and SNEGSKA (reference sequence). CDR3 length: 15 residues. As DNA, the CDR3 is TGCAGTGCTAGATCCGCAAATTCTCGGAGCACTGAAGCTTTCTTT. Its protein product is CSARSANSRSTEAFF.

This sequence joins TRBV24-1 and TRBJ2-4, with 8 bases lining up with TRBD1. CDR1 and CDR2 (germline): KGHDR, SFDVKD. The CDR3 spans 15 residues. V trimming: 4 bases; J trimming: 3 bases; junction bases outside the gene matches: 4. The CDR3 loop is CATSDPTGDKNIQYF. The CDR3 DNA is TGTGCCACCAGTGACCCGACAGGGGACAAAAACATTCAGTACTTC.

In its sample, this clonotype was seen a few times. This chain joins TRBV20-1 and TRBJ2-1, with TRBD2 identical over 11 bases. This CDR3 has 15 residues. The ends lost 6 bases at V and 10 bases at J; junction bases unmatched: 14. Germline V lookup: CDR1 DFQATT, CDR2 SNEGSKA (reference sequence). The CDR3: CSALGLAGLLREQFF. CDR3 DNA sequence: TGCAGTGCCCTCGGACTAGCGGGCCTCCTGAGGGAGCAGTTCTTC.